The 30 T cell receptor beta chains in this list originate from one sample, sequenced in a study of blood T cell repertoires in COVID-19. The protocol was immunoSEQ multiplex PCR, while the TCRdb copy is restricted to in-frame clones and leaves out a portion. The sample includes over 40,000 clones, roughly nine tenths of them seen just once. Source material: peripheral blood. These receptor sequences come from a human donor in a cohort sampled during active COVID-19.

The CDR3 nucleotides are TGTGCCAGCAGTTACTCGATCCATGTAGGGACTGACTATGGCTACACCTTC. Its protein product is CASSYSIHVGTDYGYTF. The chain joins TRBV6-2 or TRBV6-3 to TRBJ1-2; weak D call: TRBD1 (5 bases). The CDR3 sequence is 17 residues long. The germline gives CDR1 MNHEY, CDR2 SVGEGT. V shed 0 bases and J shed 3 bases, with 17 bases lying between them.

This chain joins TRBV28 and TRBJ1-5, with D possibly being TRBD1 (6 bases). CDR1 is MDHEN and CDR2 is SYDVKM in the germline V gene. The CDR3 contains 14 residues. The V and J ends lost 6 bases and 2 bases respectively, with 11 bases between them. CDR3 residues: CASRRAGGNQPQHF. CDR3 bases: TGTGCCAGCAGGCGCGCAGGGGGCAATCAGCCCCAGCATTTT.

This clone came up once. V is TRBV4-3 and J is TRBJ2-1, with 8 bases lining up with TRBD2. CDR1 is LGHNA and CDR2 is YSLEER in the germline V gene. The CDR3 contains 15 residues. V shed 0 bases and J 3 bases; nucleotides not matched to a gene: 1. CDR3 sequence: CASSQESGGYNEQFF. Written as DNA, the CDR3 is TGCGCCAGCAGCCAAGAGAGCGGGGGCTACAATGAGCAGTTCTTC.

This CDR3 is CASSLGGRTGSPLHF. CDR3 DNA: TGCGCCAGCAGCCTGGGGGGCCGGACAGGGTCACCCCTCCACTTT. The rearrangement links TRBV5-1 to TRBJ1-6; 8 bases map to TRBD1. The trim removed 4 bases at V and 10 bases at J, leaving 10 bases unmatched. The CDR3 runs to 15 residues. The germline V gene has CDR1 SGHRS and CDR2 YFSETQ.

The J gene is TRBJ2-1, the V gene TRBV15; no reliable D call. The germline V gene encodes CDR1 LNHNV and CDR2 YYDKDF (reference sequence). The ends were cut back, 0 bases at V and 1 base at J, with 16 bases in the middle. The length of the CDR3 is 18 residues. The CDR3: CATSRDLPKERSYNEQFF. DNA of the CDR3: TGTGCCACCAGCAGAGATCTCCCGAAGGAGAGGTCCTACAATGAGCAGTTCTTC.

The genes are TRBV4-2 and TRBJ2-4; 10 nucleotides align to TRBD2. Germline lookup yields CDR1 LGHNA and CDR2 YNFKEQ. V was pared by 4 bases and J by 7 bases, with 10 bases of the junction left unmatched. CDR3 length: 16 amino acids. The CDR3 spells CASSRSGAGGMNIQYF. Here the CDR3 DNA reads TGTGCCAGCAGCCGATCCGGAGCGGGGGGGATGAACATTCAGTACTTC.

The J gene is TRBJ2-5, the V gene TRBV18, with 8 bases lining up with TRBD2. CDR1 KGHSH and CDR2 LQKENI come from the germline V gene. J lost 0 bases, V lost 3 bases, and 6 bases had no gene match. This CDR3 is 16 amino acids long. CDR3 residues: CASSPGSGTYQETQYF. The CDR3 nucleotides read TGTGCCAGCTCACCGGGTAGCGGGACCTACCAAGAGACCCAGTACTTC.

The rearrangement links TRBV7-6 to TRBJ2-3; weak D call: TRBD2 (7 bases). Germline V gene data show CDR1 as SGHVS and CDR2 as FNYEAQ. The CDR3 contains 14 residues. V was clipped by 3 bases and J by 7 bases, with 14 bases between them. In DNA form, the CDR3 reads TGTGCCAGCAGCTTGGGGGGGCCACAGAATACGCAGTATTTT. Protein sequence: CASSLGGPQNTQYF.

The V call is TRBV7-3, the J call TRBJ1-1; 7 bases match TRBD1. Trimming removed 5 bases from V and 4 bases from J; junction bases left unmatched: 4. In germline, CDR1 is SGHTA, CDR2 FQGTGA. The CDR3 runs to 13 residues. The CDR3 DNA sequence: TGTGCCAGCAGCCAGGGGGGAGGCACTGAAGCTTTCTTT. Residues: CASSQGGGTEAFF. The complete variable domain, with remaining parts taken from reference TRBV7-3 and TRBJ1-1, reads GAGVSQTPSNKVTEKGKYVELRCDPISGHTALYWYRQSLGQGPEFLIYFQGTGAADDSGLPNDRFFAVRPEGSVSTLKIQRTERGDSAVYLCASSQGGGTEAFFGQGTRLTVV.

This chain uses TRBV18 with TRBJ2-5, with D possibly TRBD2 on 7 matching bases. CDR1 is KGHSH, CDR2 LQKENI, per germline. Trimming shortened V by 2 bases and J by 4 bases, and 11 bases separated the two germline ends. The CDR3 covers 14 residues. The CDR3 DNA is TGTGCCAGCTCACCAGCGGGGGCAGGAGAGACCCAGTACTTC. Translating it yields CASSPAGAGETQYF.

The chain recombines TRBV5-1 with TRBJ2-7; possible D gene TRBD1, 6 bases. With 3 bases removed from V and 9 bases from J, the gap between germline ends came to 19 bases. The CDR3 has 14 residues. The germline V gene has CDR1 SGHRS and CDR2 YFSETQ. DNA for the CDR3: TGCGCCAGCAGCTGGGGGAACAGGGTTGGCGGGCAGTACTTC. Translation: CASSWGNRVGGQYF.

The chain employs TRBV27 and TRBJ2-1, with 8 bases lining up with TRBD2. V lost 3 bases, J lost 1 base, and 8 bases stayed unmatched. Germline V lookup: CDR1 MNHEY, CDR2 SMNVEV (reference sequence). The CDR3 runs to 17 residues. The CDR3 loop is CASSFSIGTSSYNEQFF. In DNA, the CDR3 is TGTGCCAGCAGTTTTAGTATCGGGACTAGTTCCTACAATGAGCAGTTCTTC.

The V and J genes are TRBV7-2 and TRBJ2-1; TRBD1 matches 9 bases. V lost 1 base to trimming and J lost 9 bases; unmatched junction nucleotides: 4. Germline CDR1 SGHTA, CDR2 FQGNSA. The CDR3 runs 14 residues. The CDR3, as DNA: TGTGCCAGCAGCTTAGACAGGGGGCGCGGTGAGCAGTTCTTC. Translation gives CASSLDRGRGEQFF. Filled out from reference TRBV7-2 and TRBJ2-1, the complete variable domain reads GAGVSQSPSNKVTEKGKDVELRCDPISGHTALYWYRQSLGQGLEFLIYFQGNSAPDKSGLPSDRFSAERTGGSVSTLTIQRTQQEDSAVYLCASSLDRGRGEQFFGPGTRLTVL.

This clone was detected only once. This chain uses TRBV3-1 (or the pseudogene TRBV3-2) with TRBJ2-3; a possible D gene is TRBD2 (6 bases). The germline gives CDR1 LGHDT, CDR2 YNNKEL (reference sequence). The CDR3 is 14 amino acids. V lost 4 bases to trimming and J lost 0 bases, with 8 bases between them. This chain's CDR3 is CASSPGVSTDTQYF. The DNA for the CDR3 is TGTGCCAGCAGCCCGGGGGTCAGCACAGATACGCAGTATTTT.

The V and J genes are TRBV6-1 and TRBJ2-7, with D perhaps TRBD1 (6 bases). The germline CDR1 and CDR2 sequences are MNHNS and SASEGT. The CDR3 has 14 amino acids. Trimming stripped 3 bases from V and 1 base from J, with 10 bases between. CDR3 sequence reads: CASSDLTGSYEQYF. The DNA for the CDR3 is TGTGCCAGCAGTGACCTGACAGGATCCTACGAGCAGTACTTC.

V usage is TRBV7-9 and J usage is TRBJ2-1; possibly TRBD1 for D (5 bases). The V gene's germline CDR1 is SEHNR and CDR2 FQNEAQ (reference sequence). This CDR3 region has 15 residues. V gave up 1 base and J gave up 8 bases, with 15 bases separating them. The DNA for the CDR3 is TGTGCCAGCAGCTTAGATGGGGCAGACTTGGATGAGCAGTTCTTC. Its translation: CASSLDGADLDEQFF. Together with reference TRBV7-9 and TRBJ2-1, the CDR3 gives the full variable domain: DTGVSQNPRHKITKRGQNVTFRCDPISEHNRLYWYRQTLGQGPEFLTYFQNEAQLEKSRLLSDRFSAERPKGSFSTLEIQRTEQGDSAMYLCASSLDGADLDEQFFGPGTRLTVL.

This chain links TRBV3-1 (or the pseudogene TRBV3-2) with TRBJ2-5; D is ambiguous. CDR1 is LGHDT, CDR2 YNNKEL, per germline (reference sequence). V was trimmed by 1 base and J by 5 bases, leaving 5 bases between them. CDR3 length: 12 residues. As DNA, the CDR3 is TGTGCCAGCAGCCAAGTGAGCGAGACCCAGTACTTC. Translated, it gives CASSQVSETQYF.

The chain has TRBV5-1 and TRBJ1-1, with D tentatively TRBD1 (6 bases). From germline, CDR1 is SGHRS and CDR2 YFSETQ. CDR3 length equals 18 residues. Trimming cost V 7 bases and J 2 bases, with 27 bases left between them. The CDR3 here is CASSTGFRGEGVNTEAFF. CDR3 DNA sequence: TGCGCCAGCTCCACCGGATTCAGGGGAGAGGGAGTCAACACTGAAGCTTTCTTT.

CDR3 bases: TGTGCCAGCAGCCCCCTTCGCGGCAGGAACACCGGGGAGCTGTTTTTT. This sequence encodes CASSPLRGRNTGELFF. The chain has TRBV9 and TRBJ2-2; D call uncertain. Germline CDR1 is SGDLS and CDR2 is YYNGEE. Trimming took 4 bases from V and 1 from J, leaving 14 bases between them. The CDR3 is 16 residues long.

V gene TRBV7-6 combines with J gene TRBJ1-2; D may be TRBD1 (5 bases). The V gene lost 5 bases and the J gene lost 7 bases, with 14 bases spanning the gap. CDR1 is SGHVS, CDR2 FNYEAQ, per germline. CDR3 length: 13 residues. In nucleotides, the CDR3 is TGTGCCAGCAGCCCCAAAGAGGACATTGGCTACACCTTC. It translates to CASSPKEDIGYTF.

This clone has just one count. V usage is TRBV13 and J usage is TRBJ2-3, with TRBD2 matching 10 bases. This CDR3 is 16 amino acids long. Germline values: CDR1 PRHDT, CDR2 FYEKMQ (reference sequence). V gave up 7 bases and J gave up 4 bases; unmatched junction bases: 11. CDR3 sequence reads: CASTTYTSGNSDTQYF. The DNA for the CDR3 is TGTGCCAGCACCACTTACACTAGCGGGAATTCAGATACGCAGTATTTT. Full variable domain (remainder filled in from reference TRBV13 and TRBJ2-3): AAGVIQSPRHLIKEKRETATLKCYPIPRHDTVYWYQQGPGQDPQFLISFYEKMQSDKGSIPDRFSAQQFSDYHSELNMSSLELGDSALYFCASTTYTSGNSDTQYFGPGTRLTVL.

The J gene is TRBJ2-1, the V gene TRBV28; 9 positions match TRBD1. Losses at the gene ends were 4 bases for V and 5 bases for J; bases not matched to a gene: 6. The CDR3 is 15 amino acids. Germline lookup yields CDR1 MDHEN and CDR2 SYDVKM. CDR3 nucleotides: TGTGCCAGCAGTTCACAGGGGGCGCGGCACAATGAGCAGTTCTTC. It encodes CASSSQGARHNEQFF.

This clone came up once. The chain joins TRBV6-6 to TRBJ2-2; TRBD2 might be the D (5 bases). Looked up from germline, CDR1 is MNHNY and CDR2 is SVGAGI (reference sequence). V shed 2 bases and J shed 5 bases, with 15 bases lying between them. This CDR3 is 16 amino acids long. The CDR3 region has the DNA TGTGCCAGCAGTTACCCTGAGGGCAGAAGTACCGGGGAGCTGTTTTTT. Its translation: CASSYPEGRSTGELFF.

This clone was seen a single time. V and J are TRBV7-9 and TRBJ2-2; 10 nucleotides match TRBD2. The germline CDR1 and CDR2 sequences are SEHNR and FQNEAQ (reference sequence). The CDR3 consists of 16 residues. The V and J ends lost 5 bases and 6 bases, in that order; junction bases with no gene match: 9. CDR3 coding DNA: TGTGCCAGCAGCCGTACTAGCGGGATTCTATCCGGGGAGCTGTTTTTT. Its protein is CASSRTSGILSGELFF.

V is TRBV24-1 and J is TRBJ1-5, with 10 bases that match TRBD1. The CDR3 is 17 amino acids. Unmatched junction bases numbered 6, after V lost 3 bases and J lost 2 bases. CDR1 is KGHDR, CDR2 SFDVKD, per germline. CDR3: CATSDPGTGVGNQPQHF. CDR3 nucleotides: TGTGCCACCAGTGATCCCGGGACAGGGGTTGGCAATCAGCCCCAGCATTTT.

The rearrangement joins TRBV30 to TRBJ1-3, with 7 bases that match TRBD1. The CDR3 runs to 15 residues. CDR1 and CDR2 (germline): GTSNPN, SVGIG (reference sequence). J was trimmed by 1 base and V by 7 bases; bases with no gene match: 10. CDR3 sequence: CASGGQVESGNTIYF. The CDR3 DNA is TGTGCCTCGGGCGGACAGGTCGAATCTGGAAACACCATATATTTT.

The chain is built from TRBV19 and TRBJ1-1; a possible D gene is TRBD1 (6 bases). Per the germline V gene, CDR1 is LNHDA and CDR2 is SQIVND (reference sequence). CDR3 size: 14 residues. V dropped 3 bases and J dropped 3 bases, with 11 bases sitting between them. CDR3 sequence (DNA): TGTGCCAGTAGTATCGGTCCAGGGGACACTGAAGCTTTCTTT. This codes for CASSIGPGDTEAFF. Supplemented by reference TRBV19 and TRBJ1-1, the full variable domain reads DGGITQSPKYLFRKEGQNVTLSCEQNLNHDAMYWYRQDPGQGLRLIYYSQIVNDFQKGDIAEGYSVSREKKESFPLTVTSAQKNPTAFYLCASSIGPGDTEAFFGQGTRLTVV.

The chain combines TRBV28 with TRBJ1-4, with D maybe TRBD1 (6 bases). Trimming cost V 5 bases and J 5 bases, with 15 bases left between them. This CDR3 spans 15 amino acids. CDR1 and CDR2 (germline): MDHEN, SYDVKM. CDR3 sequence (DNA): TGTGCCAGCAGTATCCCGACAGGAGGCAATGAAAAACTGTTTTTT. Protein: CASSIPTGGNEKLFF.

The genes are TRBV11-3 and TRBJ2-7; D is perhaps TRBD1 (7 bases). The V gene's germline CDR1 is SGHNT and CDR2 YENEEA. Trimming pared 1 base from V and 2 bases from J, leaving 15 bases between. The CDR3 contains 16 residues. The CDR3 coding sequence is TGTGCCAGCAGCTTAGGCGAGGACAGGAGGGCCTACGAGCAGTACGTC. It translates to CASSLGEDRRAYEQYV.

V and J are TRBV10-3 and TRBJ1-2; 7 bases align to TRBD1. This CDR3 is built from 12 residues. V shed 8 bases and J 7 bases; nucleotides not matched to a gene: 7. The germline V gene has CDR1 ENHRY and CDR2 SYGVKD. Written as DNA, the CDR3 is TGTGCCATCTGGGACAGTTCTTTTGGCTACACCTTC. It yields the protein CAIWDSSFGYTF.